This TCR beta chain is from a study of OX40 agonist ivuxolimab in advanced cancers. This CDR3 has 16 residues. The germline V gene has CDR1 MDHEN and CDR2 SYDVKM. V gave up 6 bases and J gave up 3 bases, with 20 bases separating them. The assay was immunoSEQ multiplex PCR, and TCRdb's table has in-frame clones only and misses some. This table holds 90,000 or so clones, roughly 90% found once. The sequence was obtained from an adult with an advanced solid tumor such as melanoma, head and neck, liver or kidney cancer. J is TRBJ2-5 and V is TRBV28; D is possibly TRBD2 (5 bases). The sample consisted of CD4+ or CD8+ T cells sorted from blood, taken in a trial of the OX40 agonist ivuxolimab. Written as DNA, the CDR3 is TGTGCCAGCAGCTCCCCCGGGGAGCGGAACAAAGAGACCCAGTACTTC. Its translation is CASSSPGERNKETQYF.